This entry lists 13 T cell receptor beta chains sequenced from one sample in a study of T cell responses to AZD1222 COVID-19 vaccine. Sequencing was performed with immunoSEQ multiplex PCR; in TCRdb, only in-frame clones are kept and a portion is missing. The data show over 100,000 clones, roughly nine tenths seen once. This specimen was peripheral blood, taken on day 0 of AZD1222 vaccination. Every receptor here comes from an adult in good health.

The chain joins TRBV7-2 to TRBJ1-6, with 8 bases that match TRBD1. V shed 5 bases, J shed 9 bases, and the junction held 9 bases outside the gene matches. Germline V gene data show CDR1 as SGHTA and CDR2 as FQGNSA. This CDR3 spans 15 amino acids. CDR3 protein: CASSATTGAASPLHF. In DNA form, the CDR3 reads TGTGCCAGCAGCGCCACGACAGGGGCGGCTTCACCCCTCCACTTT.

V is TRBV12-5 and J is TRBJ1-2; TRBD1 matches 7 bases. The J segment lost 2 bases and the V segment lost 0 bases, leaving 12 bases of the junction unmatched. Germline V gives CDR1 LGHNT, CDR2 FRNRAP. The CDR3 contains 18 residues. The chain's CDR3 is CASGLVRVGQPKNYGYTF. CDR3 in DNA: TGTGCTAGTGGTTTGGTACGGGTGGGACAGCCGAAAAACTATGGCTACACCTTC.

This rearrangement joins TRBV6-2 or TRBV6-3 to TRBJ2-3, with 7 bases aligning to TRBD1. Germline trimming cut 2 bases from V and 2 bases from J; bases unmatched to any gene: 4. The CDR3 runs to 15 residues. Germline loops: CDR1 MNHEY, CDR2 SVGEGT. This chain's CDR3 is CASSYPGQVTDTQYF. The CDR3 DNA reads as TGTGCCAGCAGTTACCCCGGACAGGTCACAGATACGCAGTATTTT.

The chain recombines TRBV5-4 with TRBJ2-7; 11 nucleotides match TRBD2. Germline V lookup: CDR1 SGHNT, CDR2 YYREEE (reference sequence). V gave up 4 bases and J gave up 4 bases; unmatched junction bases: 10. CDR3 length: 16 amino acids. The CDR3 DNA reads TGTGCCAGCAGCCCGGGTAGCGGGGGGGCGATTTACGAGCAGTACTTC. Translated, it gives CASSPGSGGAIYEQYF.

V is TRBV7-8 and J is TRBJ1-2; D call uncertain. Germline values: CDR1 SGHVS, CDR2 FQNEAQ. V was shortened by 0 bases and J by 8 bases, with 10 bases between the two germline ends. CDR3 length equals 13 residues. CDR3 loop: CASSLALGSGYTF. The CDR3 DNA sequence: TGTGCCAGCAGCTTAGCGCTCGGGAGCGGCTACACCTTC.

The chain joins TRBV5-4 to TRBJ1-3; D may be TRBD1 (5 bases). The CDR3 runs to 15 residues. The germline V and J ends were trimmed by 0 bases and 3 bases, with 10 bases remaining between them. Germline V lookup: CDR1 SGHNT, CDR2 YYREEE (reference sequence). The CDR3 reads CASSLAGTGGNTIYF. The DNA for the CDR3 is TGTGCCAGCAGCTTGGCGGGGACGGGTGGAAACACCATATATTTT.

V usage is TRBV5-6 and J usage is TRBJ1-2, with D unresolved. Trimming left V 2 bases short and J 6 bases short, with 11 bases between. The CDR3 totals 13 residues. Germline CDR1 SGHDT, CDR2 YYEEEE. CDR3 nucleotides: TGTGCCAGCAGCTTTCGACGGACCAATGGCTACACCTTC. Amino acid sequence: CASSFRRTNGYTF.

Concerning this clone: The junction departs from germline at one end; a sequencing error may be responsible. The gene calls are TRBV18 and TRBJ2-7; 8 bases map to TRBD1. The CDR3 is 14 amino acids. Germline V gene data show CDR1 as KGHSH and CDR2 as LQKENI. CDR3 DNA sequence: TGTGCCAGCTCTCCACAACCACAGGGGGTCGAGCAGTACTTC. It is translated as CASSPQPQGVEQYF.

The chain couples TRBV9 to TRBJ1-1, with unresolved D. The CDR3 has 13 residues. CDR1 SGDLS and CDR2 YYNGEE come from the germline V gene. V lost 2 bases and J lost 4, with 9 bases in between. This CDR3 is CASSVLEGTEAFF. The CDR3 DNA reads as TGTGCCAGCAGCGTTCTGGAGGGCACTGAAGCTTTCTTT.

This sequence joins TRBV5-1 and TRBJ2-7; 9 positions agree with TRBD1. Unmatched junction bases numbered 3, after V lost 0 bases and J lost 5 bases. Germline assignment: CDR1 SGHRS and CDR2 YFSETQ. The CDR3 has 14 amino acids. The CDR3 is CASSLGQGVDEQYF. Written as DNA, the CDR3 is TGCGCCAGCAGCTTGGGACAGGGGGTCGACGAGCAGTACTTC.

The chain employs TRBV24-1 and TRBJ1-4; tentative D call: TRBD1 (6 bases). The CDR3 consists of 14 residues. The ends were cut back, 4 bases at V and 15 bases at J, with 20 bases in the middle. Germline CDR1 reads KGHDR; CDR2 reads SFDVKD. The CDR3: CATSESGTTRGVFF. CDR3 nucleotide sequence: TGTGCCACCAGTGAATCGGGGACGACAAGGGGGGTGTTTTTT.

This chain joins TRBV28 and TRBJ1-2; 9 bases match TRBD1. Germline V lookup: CDR1 MDHEN, CDR2 SYDVKM. The CDR3 contains 14 residues. Trimming removed 5 bases from V and 3 bases from J; junction bases left unmatched: 4. The CDR3, as DNA: TGTGCCAGCAGTGCCACAGGGGGCGACTATGGCTACACCTTC. As protein: CASSATGGDYGYTF.

The table lists this clone with a few counts. A junction boundary mismatches the germline segment, possibly from a read error. V gene TRBV5-5 combines with J gene TRBJ1-1; D is unresolved. From germline, CDR1 is SGHKS and CDR2 YYEKEE (reference sequence). CDR3 length: 14 residues. The CDR3 sequence is CASTLMDVNTEAFF. CDR3 bases: TGTGCCAGCACCTTGATGGACGTGAACACTGAAGCTTTCTTT.